Sequencing of this T cell receptor (beta chain) was carried out in a study of Ad26.COV2.S vaccination and SARS-CoV-2 variants. At the level of the study: Once or twice, 56 days apart, Ad26.COV2.S was delivered intramuscularly. Study outcomes and limitations: It was vaccine recipients, not placebo recipients, who had the higher spike-specific TCR breadth. Vaccine and placebo recipients had similar non-spike TCR breadth.

CDR3 size: 16 residues. The V and J ends lost 4 bases and 7 bases, in that order; junction bases with no gene match: 11. From germline, CDR1 is SEHNR and CDR2 FQNEAQ (reference sequence). On this clone: The antigen remains unidentified.

Assay: immunoSEQ multiplex PCR; the TCRdb copy retains only in-frame clones and omits some. The data contain 400,000 to 450,000 clones, around 90% of them singletons. Treatment defined: some 20 received Ad26.COV2.S at low or high dose, single or two shots; about 5 received placebo; per-sample allocation not given. Material that was analyzed had been drawn on day 63 after the first vaccine or placebo injection. The vaccine delivered Wuhan-strain SARS-CoV-2 spike through an Ad26 vector. The chain joins TRBV7-9 to TRBJ2-2; 8 positions match TRBD2. Sequencing was performed on peripheral blood, taken in a trial of Ad26.COV2.S vaccine versus placebo. This TCR was sampled from a person aged 18-65 years who received the Ad26.COV2.S COVID-19 vaccine or a placebo. CDR3 residues: CASSSPTSGNGGELFF. For the CDR3, the DNA is TGTGCCAGCAGCTCACCCACTAGCGGTAACGGCGGGGAGCTGTTTTTT.